Listed here is a single TCR beta chain. This record belongs to a study of PD-1 blockade in classical Hodgkin lymphoma. Sample time point: cycle 4 day 1 (C4D1), after 6 weeks of nivolumab. Relapse was seen in all patients after autologous stem cell transplantation, and brentuximab vedotin exposure was variable. The V gene's germline CDR1 is MNHNS and CDR2 SASEGT. The CDR3 is 14 amino acids. Trimming pared 6 bases from V and 5 bases from J, leaving 16 bases between. Only in-frame clones appear in the TCRdb table, and some are missing; sequencing was by immunoSEQ multiplex PCR. The data contain roughly 96,000 clones, around 93% of them singletons.

The TCR was taken from a human donor with classical Hodgkin lymphoma. The sample was peripheral blood mononuclear cells (PBMCs), taken before the fourth cycle of nivolumab. The J gene is TRBJ2-5, the V gene TRBV6-1; no firm D call. Written as DNA, the CDR3 is TGTGCCAGCAGAGCCAGGTGGCGGTGGGAGACCCAGTACTTC. Protein sequence: CASRARWRWETQYF.